One sample yielded the 15 T cell receptor beta chains listed below, sequenced in a study of cytomegalovirus exposure and HLA in healthy donors. Researchers ran the PCR with 60 Vbeta and 13 Jbeta primers. The repertoire was sequenced with immunoSEQ multiplex PCR; TCRdb's copy has only in-frame clones and lacks some. The sample has 100,000 to 150,000 clones; the top ten hold around 2.4%. The sample was PBMCs. The receptor source for this set is a middle-aged man in good health and CMV-seronegative.

The chain has TRBV2 and TRBJ2-7, with TRBD2 matching 10 bases. The CDR3 sequence is 18 residues long. The trim removed 5 bases at V and 6 bases at J, leaving 19 bases unmatched. Germline assignment: CDR1 SNHLY and CDR2 FYNNEI. CDR3 in amino acids: CASSMELAGLYSASEQYF. The CDR3 nucleotides are TGTGCCAGCAGTATGGAACTAGCGGGGCTTTACTCCGCCTCCGAGCAGTACTTC.

The chain carries TRBV7-6 and TRBJ2-3; 12 bases are shared with TRBD2. CDR3 size: 15 residues. Per the germline V gene, CDR1 is SGHVS and CDR2 is FNYEAQ. Trimming took 5 bases from V and 3 from J; bases not matched to a gene: 3. CDR3: CASSLGLAGTDTQYF. DNA of the CDR3: TGTGCCAGCAGCCTCGGACTAGCGGGAACAGATACGCAGTATTTT. The full variable domain, rest sourced from reference TRBV7-6 and TRBJ2-3, is GAGVSQSPRYKVTKRGQDVALRCDPISGHVSLYWYRQALGQGPEFLTYFNYEAQQDKSGLPNDRFSAERPEGSISTLTIQRTEQRDSAMYRCASSLGLAGTDTQYFGPGTRLTVL.

The rearrangement uses TRBV6-1 and TRBJ2-7; the D gene is possibly TRBD2 (5 bases). Germline assignment: CDR1 MNHNS and CDR2 SASEGT. The V and J ends lost 0 bases and 3 bases respectively, with 6 bases between them. The CDR3 totals 13 residues. CDR3 DNA: TGTGCCAGCAGTGAAGCCGGACTCTACGAGCAGTACTTC. This codes for CASSEAGLYEQYF.

V is TRBV7-2 and J is TRBJ2-3, with 9 bases matching TRBD2. Germline CDR1 and CDR2: SGHTA and FQGNSA. With V trimmed by 5 bases and J by 0 bases, 6 bases remained unmatched. This CDR3 is 16 amino acids long. CDR3 nucleotides: TGTGCCAGCAGCCAGGGGACTAGCCTTAGCACAGATACGCAGTATTTT. Encoded protein: CASSQGTSLSTDTQYF.

The chain has TRBV7-9 and TRBJ2-7; 9 nucleotides line up with TRBD1. Trimming cost V 4 bases and J 3 bases; bases outside gene matches: 4. Germline CDR1 SEHNR, CDR2 FQNEAQ (reference sequence). The length of the CDR3 is 14 residues. The CDR3 is CASSSRTGVYEQYF. In DNA form, the CDR3 reads TGTGCCAGCAGCTCCCGGACAGGGGTCTACGAGCAGTACTTC.

A remark on this clone: Other DNA sequences in this sample translate to the same CDR3. The rearrangement uses TRBV6-5 and TRBJ2-7, with D tentatively TRBD2 (5 bases). V was trimmed by 0 bases and J by 1 base, leaving 10 bases between them. CDR3 length: 15 amino acids. Germline V gene lookup returns CDR1 MNHEY and CDR2 SVGAGI. The CDR3 DNA follows: TGTGCCAGCAGTTACTCGTCGACGGGATCCTACGAGCAGTACTTC. Translated: CASSYSSTGSYEQYF.

This sequence joins TRBV5-5 and TRBJ1-1; a possible D gene is TRBD1 (6 bases). This CDR3 contains 14 residues. The germline V and J ends were trimmed by 4 bases and 7 bases, with 17 bases remaining between them. In germline, CDR1 is SGHKS, CDR2 YYEKEE (reference sequence). Written as DNA, the CDR3 is TGTGCCAGCAGCCAATACAGGGCTGACCGTGAAGCTTTCTTT. Amino acids: CASSQYRADREAFF. Supplemented by reference TRBV5-5 and TRBJ1-1, the full variable domain reads DAGVTQSPTHLIKTRGQQVTLRCSPISGHKSVSWYQQVLGQGPQFIFQYYEKEERGRGNFPDRFSARQFPNYSSELNVNALLLGDSALYLCASSQYRADREAFFGQGTRLTVV.

The chain combines TRBV5-1 with TRBJ2-7, with D maybe TRBD2 (6 bases). Trimming took off 3 bases at V and 2 bases at J, with 15 bases between the two ends. The CDR3 runs to 15 residues. Germline-derived CDR1 and CDR2 are SGHRS and YFSETQ. The CDR3 spells CASSSGGTYPYEQYF. For the CDR3, the DNA is TGCGCCAGCAGCTCCGGAGGGACTTACCCCTACGAGCAGTACTTC.

The chain joins TRBV4-2 to TRBJ1-1, with D tentatively TRBD1 (5 bases). The V and J ends lost 3 bases and 1 base respectively, with 9 bases between them. The CDR3 covers 14 residues. Per germline, CDR1 LGHNA and CDR2 YNFKEQ. This CDR3 is CASSQDIQNTEAFF. In DNA form, the CDR3 reads TGTGCCAGCAGCCAGGACATTCAGAACACTGAAGCTTTCTTT.

The chain joins TRBV6-1 to TRBJ1-2, with D unresolved. There are 13 residues in the CDR3. Trimming left V 7 bases short and J 4 bases short, with 13 bases between. CDR1 MNHNS and CDR2 SASEGT come from the germline V gene. The CDR3 region is CASTRGYGYGYTF. CDR3 sequence (DNA): TGTGCCAGCACCCGGGGATACGGCTATGGCTACACCTTC.

The rearrangement joins TRBV5-1 to TRBJ2-4, with TRBD1 matching over 12 bases. The V and J ends lost 2 bases and 1 base, in that order; junction bases with no gene match: 13. The CDR3 has 20 amino acids. Looked up from germline, CDR1 is SGHRS and CDR2 is YFSETQ. The CDR3 reads CASSFGTGGEDVLAKNIQYF. The DNA of the CDR3 is TGCGCCAGCAGCTTCGGGACAGGGGGCGAGGATGTCCTGGCCAAAAACATTCAGTACTTC.

The chain combines TRBV6-5 with TRBJ2-1; 7 positions agree with TRBD2. V was clipped by 6 bases and J by 8 bases; unmatched bases: 7. This CDR3 is built from 13 residues. CDR1 is MNHEY and CDR2 is SVGAGI in the germline V gene. The CDR3, as DNA: TGTGCCAGCAGGAGGGAGGGCCTCGATGAGCAGTTCTTC. Its protein product is CASRREGLDEQFF.

The rearrangement links TRBV30 to TRBJ2-7; 7 bases fit TRBD2. Trimming removed 0 bases from V and 5 bases from J; junction bases left unmatched: 7. Germline CDR1 reads GTSNPN; CDR2 reads SVGIG (reference sequence). This CDR3 spans 14 amino acids. The CDR3 is CAWSVGREPDEQYF. The CDR3 region has the DNA TGTGCCTGGAGTGTAGGGCGGGAGCCCGACGAGCAGTACTTC.

The chain carries TRBV5-6 and TRBJ2-1; 12 nucleotides align to TRBD2. Trimming at V came to 5 bases and at J to 8 bases, leaving 11 bases not matched to a gene. The CDR3 is made up of 16 amino acids. CDR1 and CDR2 from the germline V gene are SGHDT and YYEEEE. Written as DNA, the CDR3 is TGTGCCAGCAGTCACACCGGACTAGCGGGACCTGATGAGCAGTTCTTC. Amino acids: CASSHTGLAGPDEQFF.

The chain joins TRBV18 to TRBJ2-3; a weak D match, TRBD1 (6 bases). Germline V gene sequence: CDR1 KGHSH, CDR2 LQKENI. Trimming took 10 bases from V and 0 from J, leaving 17 bases between them. CDR3 length: 15 amino acids. The CDR3 nucleotides read TGTGCCACCACCCCGCGGACAGAGAGCACAGATACGCAGTATTTT. Translated, it gives CATTPRTESTDTQYF.